Following are 25 T cell receptor beta chains from one sample sequenced in a study of response to subunit inactivated influenza vaccine. TCRdb ran MiXCR on the RT-PCR reads and lists one entry per CDR3 protein. The repertoire holds over 400,000 distinct CDR3 sequences, with roughly 9.7% as singletons. The input for sequencing was PBMCs from blood, taken roughly 47 days after vaccination. The receptor source for this set is a man aged 50-59 years who received an inactivated influenza vaccine.

The V and J genes are TRBV11-2 and TRBJ2-3; 9 bases line up with TRBD2. The germline CDR1 and CDR2 sequences are SGHAT and FQNNGV. The V gene end was trimmed by 5 bases and the J gene end by 8 bases; junction bases not matched to a gene: 26. This CDR3 has 20 amino acids. The CDR3 nucleotides are TGTGCCAGCAGCCGGCCCAATCAGAGGGTGGCGGGAGGGCCGACGGGTACGCAGTATTTT. Translating it yields CASSRPNQRVAGGPTGTQYF.

In this sample, this clonotype turned up many times. The CDR3 DNA is TGTGCCAGCAGCTTAAGTAGCGGGGGTGCCTACAATGAGCAGTTCTTC. This encodes CASSLSSGGAYNEQFF. This rearrangement joins TRBV12-3 or TRBV12-4 to TRBJ2-1; TRBD2 agrees at 9 bases. This CDR3 is built from 16 residues. The J segment lost 2 bases and the V segment lost 6 bases, leaving 8 bases of the junction unmatched.

The gene calls are TRBV7-9 and TRBJ1-6; 9 bases map to TRBD1. V shed 5 bases and J 7 bases; nucleotides not matched to a gene: 6. Germline CDR1 reads SEHNR; CDR2 reads FQNEAQ (reference sequence). This CDR3 contains 15 residues. The CDR3 here is CASSRWDRVNSPLHF. The CDR3 DNA follows: TGTGCCAGCAGCAGATGGGACAGGGTGAATTCACCCCTCCACTTT.

This clonotype has a single count. The chain recombines TRBV7-3 with TRBJ2-3; D possibly matches TRBD1 or TRBD2 (6 bases each). CDR1 SGHTA and CDR2 FQGTGA come from the germline V gene. Trimming removed 5 bases from V and 2 bases from J, with 14 bases in between. The CDR3 runs to 15 residues. The CDR3 spells CASSRGGGTTDTQYF. CDR3 DNA sequence: TGTGCCAGCAGCCGAGGAGGGGGTACCACAGATACGCAGTATTTT.

In its sample, this clonotype was seen a few times. This rearrangement joins TRBV4-2 to TRBJ1-6; possibly TRBD1 for D (5 bases). The CDR3 has 15 amino acids. Germline CDR1 is LGHNA and CDR2 is YNFKEQ. Trimming took off 1 base at V and 10 bases at J, with 14 bases between the two ends. CDR3 in amino acids: CASSQGRQGGSPLHF. CDR3 bases: TGTGCCAGCAGCCAAGGTCGGCAGGGTGGGTCACCCCTCCACTTT.

Only a few counts were recorded for this clonotype. This sequence joins TRBV5-1 and TRBJ2-5; 7 bases agree with TRBD2. V lost 4 bases to trimming and J lost 2 bases; unmatched junction nucleotides: 14. Germline CDR1 reads SGHRS; CDR2 reads YFSETQ. The CDR3 covers 17 residues. Here the CDR3 DNA reads TGCGCCAGCAGCCCAGGCGGGGGACGGGCGTTACAAGAGACCCAGTACTTC. It codes for CASSPGGGRALQETQYF.

This clonotype was seen more than once but under ten times. The rearrangement links TRBV28 to TRBJ2-1; 7 bases align to TRBD2. Trimming removed 2 bases from V and 7 bases from J; junction bases left unmatched: 11. The CDR3 contains 16 residues. CDR1 is MDHEN, CDR2 SYDVKM, per germline. Written as DNA, the CDR3 is TGTGCCAGCAGTTTAACTAGCCACGGGGGGAGAAATGAGCAGTTCTTC. Translating gives CASSLTSHGGRNEQFF. Combining the CDR3 with reference TRBV28 and TRBJ2-1 gives the whole variable domain DVKVTQSSRYLVKRTGEKVFLECVQDMDHENMFWYRQDPGLGLRLIYFSYDVKMKEKGDIPEGYSVSREKKERFSLILESASTNQTSMYLCASSLTSHGGRNEQFFGPGTRLTVL.

In regard to this clonotype: A much larger clone lies a single base off, so this may be a read error. The rearrangement joins TRBV29-1 to TRBJ2-1; TRBD2 is a possible D gene (7 bases). This CDR3 has 14 residues. Between the trimmed V and J ends, which lost 4 bases and 7 bases, there was a span of 17 bases. The germline V gene encodes CDR1 SQVTM and CDR2 ANQGSEA. CDR3 sequence: CSVGGGARCNEQFF. CDR3 nucleotides: TGCAGCGTTGGTGGGGGGGCGAGGTGTAATGAGCAGTTCTTC.

This chain joins TRBV7-2 and TRBJ2-4; the D is unclear. The CDR3 spans 14 residues. CDR1 and CDR2 from the germline V gene are SGHTA and FQGNSA. The V gene lost 5 bases and the J gene lost 3 bases, with 11 bases spanning the gap. CDR3 DNA: TGTGCCAGCAGCACCCCGCCCGTCAAAAACATTCAGTACTTC. This gives the protein CASSTPPVKNIQYF.

This clonotype showed up just a few times. This chain uses TRBV4-2 with TRBJ2-7; D assignment may be TRBD1 or TRBD2 (6 bases each). CDR3 size: 14 residues. Germline loops: CDR1 LGHNA, CDR2 YNFKEQ. Trimming took 5 bases from V and 6 from J, leaving 17 bases between them. CDR3 in amino acids: CASSTGGVGAEQYF. The CDR3 bases are TGTGCCAGCAGCACCGGAGGGGTGGGGGCCGAGCAGTACTTC.

The chain combines TRBV6-1 with TRBJ2-7; D ambiguous. With 4 bases removed from V and 0 bases from J, the gap between germline ends came to 7 bases. The CDR3 is 13 amino acids. Germline V CDR1 and CDR2: MNHNS, SASEGT. In nucleotides, the CDR3 is TGTGCCAGCAGTGTAAGTTCCTCCTACGAGCAGTACTTC. Its protein product is CASSVSSSYEQYF.

This chain uses TRBV10-3 with TRBJ2-2, with TRBD1 matching 8 bases. The CDR3 contains 16 residues. The V and J ends lost 9 bases and 0 bases, in that order; junction bases with no gene match: 9. Germline assignment: CDR1 ENHRY and CDR2 SYGVKD. The CDR3 loop reads CAMSRDRPANTGELFF. The CDR3 bases are TGTGCCATGTCCCGGGACAGGCCCGCGAACACCGGGGAGCTGTTTTTT.

The rearrangement uses TRBV4-1 and TRBJ2-7; no definite D call. The V end was cut by 0 bases, the J end by 3 bases, with 21 bases between. This CDR3 is built from 18 residues. Germline V gene data show CDR1 as MGHRA and CDR2 as YSYEKL. The DNA of the CDR3 is TGCGCCAGCAGCCAAGATCAGATAACACCCAAGGGTAACTACGAGCAGTACTTC. It specifies CASSQDQITPKGNYEQYF.

The CDR3 reads CSLFRGSEAFF. In DNA form, the CDR3 reads TGCAGTTTATTCCGGGGCTCTGAAGCTTTCTTT. The chain combines TRBV20-1 with TRBJ1-1, with D perhaps matching TRBD1 (5 bases). CDR3 size: 11 residues. Germline V gene data show CDR1 as DFQATT and CDR2 as SNEGSKA (reference sequence). The ends were cut back, 8 bases at V and 6 bases at J, with 13 bases in the middle.

This clonotype was seen ten or more times. The J gene is TRBJ1-2, the V gene TRBV10-3, with a possible D match to TRBD1 (6 bases). The CDR3 covers 14 residues. The germline V and J ends were trimmed by 4 bases and 5 bases, with 14 bases remaining between them. Germline assignment: CDR1 ENHRY and CDR2 SYGVKD. CDR3 DNA sequence: TGTGCCATCAGTGCAACAGGGAGGGAATATGGCTACACCTTC. Translating gives CAISATGREYGYTF.

Regarding this clonotype: An end of the junction does not agree with germline; a read error may underlie this. V gene TRBV29-1 combines with J gene TRBJ1-1; maybe TRBD1 (5 bases). This CDR3 has 13 amino acids. Germline CDR1 is SQVTM and CDR2 is ANQGSEA. Here the CDR3 DNA reads TGCAGCGTTGAACGGGGGGGTAAGACTGAAGATTTCTTT. This translates into CSVERGGKTEDFF.

This clonotype was detected ten times or more. The rearrangement uses TRBV5-5 and TRBJ2-3; 10 positions agree with TRBD2. Germline loops: CDR1 SGHKS, CDR2 YYEKEE (reference sequence). J gave up 4 bases and V 2 bases, and 4 bases lay outside the gene matches. CDR3 length: 15 amino acids. The CDR3 DNA reads as TGTGCCAGCAGCTTTGGTAGCGGGAGGCCAGATACGCAGTATTTT. It specifies CASSFGSGRPDTQYF.

This chain connects TRBV7-6 to TRBJ2-2; 8 bases line up with TRBD1. Germline CDR1 and CDR2: SGHVS and FNYEAQ. V gave up 1 base and J gave up 6 bases; unmatched junction bases: 13. This CDR3 comprises 18 residues. The CDR3 region is CASSLVATGVVSAGELFF. The CDR3 bases are TGTGCCAGCAGCTTAGTCGCGACAGGGGTCGTAAGCGCCGGGGAGCTGTTTTTT.

This clonotype occurred many times. This sequence joins TRBV15 and TRBJ2-3; TRBD2 matches 13 bases. V trimming: 3 bases; J trimming: 3 bases; junction bases outside the gene matches: 6. The germline V gene has CDR1 LNHNV and CDR2 YYDKDF (reference sequence). The CDR3 spans 17 residues. The CDR3 protein is CATSSSRLAGGTDTQYF. Written as DNA, the CDR3 is TGTGCCACCAGCAGCTCCAGACTAGCGGGAGGAACAGATACGCAGTATTTT.

This rearrangement joins TRBV11-2 to TRBJ2-7, with D perhaps TRBD1 or TRBD2 (5 bases each). The V end lost 3 bases, the J end lost 8 bases, and 14 bases lay between the germline ends. This CDR3 has 13 residues. The germline CDR1 and CDR2 sequences are SGHAT and FQNNGV. Here the CDR3 DNA reads TGTGCCAGCAGCTTGGGGATCGGGACCCAGCAGTACTTC. Protein: CASSLGIGTQQYF.

The table lists this clonotype with many counts. V is TRBV6-1 and J is TRBJ1-1; 8 bases map to TRBD1. The germline CDR1 and CDR2 sequences are MNHNS and SASEGT. The CDR3 length is 16 residues. Trimming cost V 4 bases and J 2 bases; bases outside gene matches: 9. CDR3: CASSGTRGPLNTEAFF. CDR3 nucleotides: TGTGCCAGCAGTGGAACCAGGGGGCCCCTCAACACTGAAGCTTTCTTT.

V and J are TRBV6-1 and TRBJ2-1; TRBD2 matches 9 bases. Germline CDR1 MNHNS, CDR2 SASEGT. V was pared by 4 bases and J by 4 bases, with 8 bases of the junction left unmatched. CDR3 length: 16 residues. The CDR3 DNA reads as TGTGCCAGCAGTGTCCTTAGCGGGGGCCTATACAATGAGCAGTTCTTC. This sequence encodes CASSVLSGGLYNEQFF.

This clonotype was detected many times. The CDR3 nucleotides read TGTGCCAGCAGTTTGACCAGGCTGACTAGCGGGAGTACAGGGGCCAACGTCCTGACTTTC. Translating gives CASSLTRLTSGSTGANVLTF. J is TRBJ2-6 and V is TRBV27, with 12 bases aligning to TRBD2. V gave up 3 bases and J gave up 4 bases; unmatched junction bases: 13. This CDR3 contains 20 residues. Germline V lookup: CDR1 MNHEY, CDR2 SMNVEV (reference sequence).

In its sample, this clonotype was seen a few times. The chain recombines TRBV4-3 with TRBJ2-7; D might be TRBD2 (6 bases). The germline V and J ends were trimmed by 0 bases and 0 bases, with 12 bases remaining between them. Germline V gene lookup returns CDR1 LGHNA and CDR2 YSLEER. The CDR3 sequence is 16 residues long. Here the CDR3 DNA reads TGCGCCAGCAGCCAAGATGTCTGGGGACTCTCCTACGAGCAGTACTTC. It is translated as CASSQDVWGLSYEQYF.

The V gene is TRBV6-2 or TRBV6-3, the J gene TRBJ1-2; D perhaps matches TRBD1 (6 bases). With 10 bases removed from V and 8 bases from J, the gap between germline ends came to 41 bases. The CDR3 totals 20 residues. Per the germline V gene, CDR1 is MNHEY and CDR2 is SVGEGT. The CDR3 DNA follows: TGTGCCACTCTAACTCGGCCACTATTAAATGGAAGGGACACCGGTAGGGGCTACACCTTC. It translates to CATLTRPLLNGRDTGRGYTF.